Listed here are 17 T cell receptor beta chains from one sample, sequenced in a study of blood T cell repertoires in COVID-19. Measured with immunoSEQ multiplex PCR; TCRdb has only the in-frame clones, and not every one. The sample yields some 200,000 clones, around four fifths seen once. The sequenced sample was PBMCs or T cells enriched from blood (not recorded which). These receptors were collected from a woman in her 50s who had been exposed to COVID-19.

V usage is TRBV5-1 and J usage is TRBJ2-5; D is ambiguous. The germline V and J ends were trimmed by 4 bases and 5 bases, with 9 bases remaining between them. The germline gives CDR1 SGHRS, CDR2 YFSETQ. The CDR3 length is 12 residues. The CDR3 nucleotides read TGCGCCAGCAGCACCGAACGGGAGACCCAGTACTTC. Its translation is CASSTERETQYF.

The rearrangement links TRBV7-9 to TRBJ1-1; D is uncertain. Trimming shortened V by 5 bases and J by 4 bases, and 14 bases separated the two germline ends. Germline CDR1 and CDR2: SEHNR and FQNEAQ (reference sequence). The CDR3 runs 14 residues. Here the CDR3 reads CASSEGYTGTEAFF. For the CDR3, the DNA is TGTGCCAGCAGCGAGGGCTACACGGGCACTGAAGCTTTCTTT.

This sequence joins TRBV5-6 and TRBJ1-2, with 9 bases fitting TRBD1. The V gene's germline CDR1 is SGHDT and CDR2 YYEEEE. The CDR3 runs to 16 residues. The V and J ends lost 3 bases and 3 bases, in that order; junction bases with no gene match: 9. The CDR3 DNA follows: TGTGCCAGCAGCTCCCCCGGGACAGGGTCTCACTATGGCTACACCTTC. As protein: CASSSPGTGSHYGYTF. Drawing the rest from reference TRBV5-6 and TRBJ1-2, the complete variable domain is DAGVTQSPTHLIKTRGQQVTLRCSPKSGHDTVSWYQQALGQGPQFIFQYYEEEERQRGNFPDRFSGHQFPNYSSELNVNALLLGDSALYLCASSSPGTGSHYGYTFGSGTRLTVV.

This clone was found once. The chain recombines TRBV11-2 with TRBJ1-4, with D maybe TRBD1 (5 bases). CDR3 length: 14 amino acids. The V end was cut by 3 bases, the J end by 8 bases, with 13 bases between. CDR1 and CDR2 (germline): SGHAT, FQNNGV. CDR3 in amino acids: CASSFGEGREKLFF. The CDR3 DNA follows: TGTGCCAGCAGCTTTGGGGAGGGGCGGGAAAAACTGTTTTTT.

The chain joins TRBV6-6 to TRBJ2-1; TRBD2 matches 8 bases. The CDR3 is made up of 17 amino acids. Unmatched junction bases numbered 17, after V lost 5 bases and J lost 8 bases. Germline V gene data show CDR1 as MNHNY and CDR2 as SVGAGI (reference sequence). CDR3 loop: CASSPAGGSGGWDEQFF. The CDR3 DNA reads as TGTGCCAGCAGTCCCGCCGGGGGCAGCGGGGGCTGGGATGAGCAGTTCTTC.

The chain uses TRBV11-2 and TRBJ2-5; weak D call: TRBD1 (6 bases). The ends were cut back, 3 bases at V and 2 bases at J, with 10 bases in the middle. The CDR3 extends over 14 amino acids. The germline V gene has CDR1 SGHAT and CDR2 FQNNGV. Written as DNA, the CDR3 is TGTGCCAGCAGCTTTAGGACAGAGCAAGAGACCCAGTACTTC. Translation: CASSFRTEQETQYF.

This chain links TRBV28 with TRBJ1-2; D is unclear. The V end lost 5 bases, the J end lost 8 bases, and 9 bases lay between the germline ends. The V gene's germline CDR1 is MDHEN and CDR2 SYDVKM. The CDR3 totals 11 residues. The CDR3 loop is CASSALLGYTF. The DNA of the CDR3 is TGTGCCAGCAGTGCCCTACTAGGCTACACCTTC.

V is TRBV18 and J is TRBJ1-2; maybe TRBD1 (5 bases). This CDR3 is 16 amino acids long. In germline, CDR1 is KGHSH, CDR2 LQKENI. Trimming cost V 2 bases and J 8 bases, with 21 bases left between them. This CDR3 reads CASSPGLSRVESGYTF. The DNA for the CDR3 is TGTGCCAGCTCACCAGGTTTGTCCAGGGTTGAAAGCGGCTACACCTTC.

The rearrangement links TRBV7-9 to TRBJ1-3; D remains unclear. Germline V gene lookup returns CDR1 SEHNR and CDR2 FQNEAQ (reference sequence). This CDR3 is built from 15 residues. Trimming removed 2 bases from V and 5 bases from J, with 13 bases in between. CDR3 in DNA: TGTGCCAGCAGCTTAAGTAGCCAGAGCCGAAACACCATATATTTT. It encodes CASSLSSQSRNTIYF.

The rearrangement joins TRBV7-9 to TRBJ1-2; 9 positions agree with TRBD1. The CDR3 contains 13 residues. Per the germline V gene, CDR1 is SEHNR and CDR2 is FQNEAQ (reference sequence). After removal of 2 bases from V and 6 bases from J, the junction contained 1 base not matched to a gene. CDR3: CASSLRQGDGYTF. CDR3 sequence (DNA): TGTGCCAGCAGCTTACGACAGGGGGATGGCTACACCTTC.

The chain recombines TRBV5-8 with TRBJ2-1, with TRBD2 identical over 12 bases. The CDR3 runs to 19 residues. Germline CDR1 SGHTS, CDR2 YDEGEE. J was trimmed by 0 bases and V by 0 bases; bases with no gene match: 7. The CDR3 region is CASSLEGTSGFRSYNEQFF. The CDR3 DNA is TGTGCCAGCAGCTTGGAAGGGACTAGCGGGTTCCGCTCCTACAATGAGCAGTTCTTC.

The chain links TRBV29-1 to TRBJ2-7; 9 positions match TRBD1. Germline CDR1 is SQVTM and CDR2 is ANQGSEA. V shed 4 bases, J shed 4 bases, and the junction held 5 bases outside the gene matches. This CDR3 region has 13 residues. This CDR3 is CSVGDRAGYEQYF. The CDR3 DNA reads TGCAGCGTTGGGGACAGGGCAGGGTACGAGCAGTACTTC.

This chain connects TRBV10-3 to TRBJ1-5, with D hard to call. Germline loops: CDR1 ENHRY, CDR2 SYGVKD. The V end was cut by 8 bases, the J end by 5 bases, with 16 bases between. This CDR3 has 14 amino acids. CDR3 residues: CAIARDGGDQPQHF. The CDR3, as DNA: TGTGCCATCGCCCGGGATGGCGGGGATCAGCCCCAGCATTTT.

The CDR3 DNA reads TGTGCCATCAGTGAGCTAGGGACTGCCTATGGCTACACCTTC. It is translated as CAISELGTAYGYTF. The chain recombines TRBV10-3 with TRBJ1-2; a possible D gene is TRBD1 (5 bases). Germline assignment: CDR1 ENHRY and CDR2 SYGVKD. The CDR3 has 14 residues. V was cut by 2 bases and J by 4 bases, with 11 bases left in between.

This chain uses TRBV5-1 with TRBJ2-5, with 10 bases lining up with TRBD1. The CDR3 consists of 16 residues. V lost 0 bases, J lost 5 bases, and 7 bases stayed unmatched. The germline CDR1 and CDR2 sequences are SGHRS and YFSETQ. The CDR3 coding sequence is TGCGCCAGCAGCTTGGAACCGAGACAGGGGGCGGAGACCCAGTACTTC. This codes for CASSLEPRQGAETQYF.

In this sample, this clone turned up a few times. The genes are TRBV19 and TRBJ1-1; the D gene is possibly TRBD1 (5 bases). This CDR3 has 14 residues. Trimming removed 3 bases at V and 2 bases at J, with 10 bases between. Germline lookup yields CDR1 LNHDA and CDR2 SQIVND (reference sequence). The CDR3 spells CASSITRANTEAFF. CDR3 nucleotides: TGTGCCAGTAGTATTACCAGGGCAAACACTGAAGCTTTCTTT.

The count of this clone is one. This chain connects TRBV19 to TRBJ1-2, with TRBD1 identical over 9 bases. Germline values: CDR1 LNHDA, CDR2 SQIVND (reference sequence). Unmatched junction bases numbered 4, after V lost 6 bases and J lost 8 bases. This CDR3 is built from 12 residues. The CDR3 nucleotides are TGTGCCAGTAGGGGACAGGGACGCGGCTACACCTTC. Translated, it gives CASRGQGRGYTF.